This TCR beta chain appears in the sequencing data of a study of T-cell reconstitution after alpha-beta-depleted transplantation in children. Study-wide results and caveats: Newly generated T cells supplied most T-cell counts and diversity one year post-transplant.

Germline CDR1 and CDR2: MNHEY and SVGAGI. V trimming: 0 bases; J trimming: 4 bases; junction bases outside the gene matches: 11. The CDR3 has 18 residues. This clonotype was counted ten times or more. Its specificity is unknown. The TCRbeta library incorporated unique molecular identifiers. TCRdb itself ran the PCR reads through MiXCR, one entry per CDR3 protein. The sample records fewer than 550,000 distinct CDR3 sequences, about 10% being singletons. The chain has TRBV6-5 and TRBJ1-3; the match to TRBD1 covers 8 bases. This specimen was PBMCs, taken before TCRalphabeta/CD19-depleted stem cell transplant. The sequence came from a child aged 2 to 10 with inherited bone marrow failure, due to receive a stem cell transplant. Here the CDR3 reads CASSYSIQGAISGNTIYF. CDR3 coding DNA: TGTGCCAGCAGTTACTCGATTCAGGGGGCTATATCGGGAAACACCATATATTTT.